Each of the 18 T cell receptor beta chains below was sequenced from the same sample in a study of T cells after yellow fever vaccination. Each CDR3 protein is one row after TCRdb ran MiXCR on the 5' RACE reads. Among some 350,000 distinct CDR3 sequences listed, 3% to 4.5% were seen once. This specimen consisted of PBMCs, obtained 5 days after the yellow fever booster vaccination. All receptors derive from a man aged 18 to 30 who received the YFV17D yellow fever vaccine.

This clonotype was recorded at least ten times. J is TRBJ2-7 and V is TRBV14; D call uncertain. The germline V gene has CDR1 SGHDN and CDR2 FVKESK. Trimming took off 8 bases at V and 6 bases at J, with 14 bases between the two ends. The length of the CDR3 is 12 residues. CDR3 residues: CASVMSALEQYV. The CDR3 DNA reads TGTGCCAGCGTTATGTCTGCACTCGAGCAGTACGTC.

This clonotype was seen a handful of times. CDR3 in amino acids: CASSSEPGEKLFF. The CDR3 nucleotides are TGTGCCAGCAGCTCAGAGCCAGGAGAAAAACTGTTTTTT. This chain connects TRBV7-2 to TRBJ1-4; D is uncertain. V lost 4 bases and J 8 bases, leaving 11 bases between the germline ends. Per germline, CDR1 SGHTA and CDR2 FQGNSA. The CDR3 length is 13 residues.

This clonotype was seen only a few times. V and J are TRBV15 and TRBJ1-5, with D maybe TRBD1 (5 bases). The germline CDR1 and CDR2 sequences are LNHNV and YYDKDF (reference sequence). V was shortened by 4 bases and J by 6 bases, with 7 bases between the two germline ends. CDR3 length: 12 residues. The CDR3 region is CATSITGQPQHF. The CDR3 DNA reads as TGTGCCACCAGCATCACAGGTCAGCCCCAGCATTTT.

The chain joins TRBV6-6 to TRBJ1-6, with 10 bases that match TRBD1. The trim removed 4 bases at V and 4 bases at J, leaving 1 base unmatched. This CDR3 has 15 amino acids. The germline CDR1 and CDR2 sequences are MNHNY and SVGAGI (reference sequence). The CDR3 spells CASSSGQGYNSPLHF. In DNA, the CDR3 is TGTGCCAGCAGTTCGGGACAGGGGTATAATTCACCCCTCCACTTT.

This clonotype has a handful of counts. The rearrangement joins TRBV28 to TRBJ2-5, with 9 positions matching TRBD2. Germline trimming cut 6 bases from V and 3 bases from J; bases unmatched to any gene: 8. This CDR3 region has 15 residues. Germline V gene data show CDR1 as MDHEN and CDR2 as SYDVKM. The CDR3 nucleotides are TGTGCCAGCAGCAAACTGACTAGCGGAGAAGAGACCCAGTACTTC. Translating it yields CASSKLTSGEETQYF. The variable domain in full, with the rest retrieved from reference TRBV28 and TRBJ2-5, is DVKVTQSSRYLVKRTGEKVFLECVQDMDHENMFWYRQDPGLGLRLIYFSYDVKMKEKGDIPEGYSVSREKKERFSLILESASTNQTSMYLCASSKLTSGEETQYFGPGTRLLVL.

The V call is TRBV2, the J call TRBJ1-4, with 8 bases fitting TRBD1. With 7 bases clipped from V and 8 bases from J, the junction kept 9 bases outside the gene matches. The CDR3 is 14 amino acids. Per the germline V gene, CDR1 is SNHLY and CDR2 is FYNNEI. The CDR3 spells CASKVDRESEKLFF. CDR3 nucleotide sequence: TGTGCCAGCAAAGTGGACAGGGAGAGCGAAAAACTGTTTTTT. The whole variable domain, filled in from reference TRBV2 and TRBJ1-4, reads EPEVTQTPSHQVTQMGQEVILRCVPISNHLYFYWYRQILGQKVEFLVSFYNNEISEKSEIFDDQFSVERPDGSNFTLKIRSTKLEDSAMYFCASKVDRESEKLFFGSGTQLSVL.

V is TRBV4-2 and J is TRBJ2-2, with TRBD2 matching 11 bases. CDR1 is LGHNA, CDR2 YNFKEQ, per germline. This CDR3 region has 19 residues. Germline trimming cut 0 bases from V and 4 bases from J; bases unmatched to any gene: 10. For the CDR3, the DNA is TGTGCCAGCAGCCAAGAAAGGCTACTAGCGGGAGTCATCACCGGGGAGCTGTTTTTT. This sequence encodes CASSQERLLAGVITGELFF.

This clonotype was observed a handful of times. This rearrangement joins TRBV5-1 to TRBJ1-2, with D maybe TRBD1 (5 bases). The CDR3 extends over 14 amino acids. Germline V lookup: CDR1 SGHRS, CDR2 YFSETQ. V lost 6 bases to trimming and J lost 0 bases, with 12 bases between them. CDR3 in DNA: TGCGCCAGCACCCAGGGTTCAGCTAACTATGGCTACACCTTC. Translation: CASTQGSANYGYTF.

Ten or more counts support this clonotype. The chain uses TRBV29-1 and TRBJ2-1; 7 bases fit TRBD1. V trimming: 2 bases; J trimming: 7 bases; junction bases outside the gene matches: 5. CDR3 size: 13 residues. CDR1 and CDR2 (germline): SQVTM, ANQGSEA. Here the CDR3 DNA reads TGCAGCGTTGAAAACCCACAGGGGAATGAGCAGTTCTTC. Protein product: CSVENPQGNEQFF.

The chain is built from TRBV29-1 and TRBJ2-1; TRBD2 is a possible D gene (5 bases). The V gene's germline CDR1 is SQVTM and CDR2 ANQGSEA. The CDR3 covers 16 residues. Trimming removed 2 bases at V and 0 bases at J, with 14 bases between. The CDR3 loop reads CSVESVEGPSYNEQFF. The CDR3 nucleotides are TGCAGCGTTGAATCGGTCGAGGGCCCCTCCTACAATGAGCAGTTCTTC.

This chain joins TRBV5-1 and TRBJ2-1, with TRBD1 matching over 8 bases. Germline CDR1 and CDR2: SGHRS and YFSETQ. The junction had 9 bases not matched to a gene; V was cut back by 4 bases and J by 0 bases. The CDR3 is 17 residues long. The chain's CDR3 is CASSTGQGSSSYNEQFF. The CDR3 DNA sequence: TGCGCCAGCAGCACAGGACAGGGATCAAGCTCCTACAATGAGCAGTTCTTC.

This clonotype was observed a few times. The chain links TRBV12-3 or TRBV12-4 to TRBJ2-4; 10 bases fit TRBD1. This CDR3 comprises 16 residues. The trim removed 6 bases at V and 0 bases at J, leaving 5 bases unmatched. The CDR3 DNA reads as TGTGCCAGCAGAATGGGGACAGGGGTAGCCAAAAACATTCAGTACTTC. Its protein product is CASRMGTGVAKNIQYF.

This chain links TRBV20-1 with TRBJ2-2, with D perhaps TRBD1 (5 bases). Germline CDR1 and CDR2: DFQATT and SNEGSKA (reference sequence). V was pared by 6 bases and J by 0 bases, with 11 bases between. This CDR3 contains 14 residues. In DNA, the CDR3 is TGCAGTGCCTCGGAGACAGCGAACACCGGGGAGCTGTTTTTT. Residues: CSASETANTGELFF.

This clonotype has more than one count but fewer than ten. The chain is built from TRBV12-3 or TRBV12-4 and TRBJ1-2, with D perhaps TRBD1 (6 bases). This CDR3 is built from 11 residues. Trimming shortened V by 7 bases and J by 5 bases, and 8 bases separated the two germline ends. The CDR3 DNA reads as TGTGCCAGCACTAGGGGGTATGGCTACACCTTC. Residues: CASTRGYGYTF.

The rearrangement uses TRBV30 and TRBJ2-2, with D possibly being TRBD2 (6 bases). The CDR3 covers 14 residues. The ends were cut back, 2 bases at V and 6 bases at J, with 13 bases in the middle. The germline CDR1 and CDR2 sequences are GTSNPN and SVGIG (reference sequence). CDR3 nucleotides: TGTGCCTGGAGTATTGCAGGGACTCCCGGGGAGCTGTTTTTT. Protein product: CAWSIAGTPGELFF.

The chain joins TRBV5-4 to TRBJ2-3; D uncertain. There are 13 residues in the CDR3. The V gene's germline CDR1 is SGHNT and CDR2 YYREEE (reference sequence). Trimming removed 4 bases at V and 3 bases at J, with 9 bases between. The CDR3 sequence is CASSPAETDTQYF. As DNA, the CDR3 is TGTGCCAGCAGCCCCGCAGAAACAGATACGCAGTATTTT. The full variable domain, in which reference TRBV5-4 and TRBJ2-3 provide the parts outside the CDR3, is ETGVTQSPTHLIKTRGQQVTLRCSSQSGHNTVSWYQQALGQGPQFIFQYYREEENGRGNFPPRFSGLQFPNYSSELNVNALELDDSALYLCASSPAETDTQYFGPGTRLTVL.

The chain couples TRBV5-1 to TRBJ1-1, with TRBD1 matching 10 bases. The CDR3 length is 14 residues. The germline gives CDR1 SGHRS, CDR2 YFSETQ. The ends lost 7 bases at V and 7 bases at J; junction bases unmatched: 10. The DNA of the CDR3 is TGCGCCAGCTGCTCATCCGGGACAGGGGATGAAGCTTTCTTT. Translating gives CASCSSGTGDEAFF.

V and J are TRBV7-2 and TRBJ1-6; 9 bases map to TRBD1. Germline CDR1 SGHTA, CDR2 FQGNSA. This CDR3 is built from 14 residues. Trimming cost V 5 bases and J 10 bases; bases outside gene matches: 6. CDR3 sequence reads: CASSPQGAGSPLHF. In nucleotides, the CDR3 is TGTGCCAGCAGCCCACAGGGGGCTGGGTCACCCCTCCACTTT.